This T cell receptor (beta chain) emerged from a study of Ad26.COV2.S vaccination and SARS-CoV-2 variants. Study at large: Donor was assigned to the Ad26.COV2.S arm of trial COV1001.

Whole-study findings and limits: Analytic work on TCR breadth and depth might have understated the full extent of total T cell responses.

Notes on this clone: What it binds is unknown.

Libraries were prepared by immunoSEQ multiplex PCR; TCRdb keeps only in-frame clonotypes and omits some of them. This table has some 390,000 clones, approximately 91% appearing once. V shed 6 bases and J shed 2 bases, with 17 bases lying between them. CDR3 length: 16 amino acids. The V gene's germline CDR1 is KGHSH and CDR2 LQKENI. Treatment specified: about 20 received Ad26.COV2.S at low or high dose, single or two shots; a few received placebo; per-sample allocation not given. Sampling was done on day 63 after the first vaccine or placebo injection. Vaccine was an Ad26 vector expressing Wuhan-strain SARS-CoV-2 spike.

The receptor was derived from a person aged 18-65 years who received the Ad26.COV2.S COVID-19 vaccine or a placebo. The chain carries TRBV18 and TRBJ1-3; D perhaps matches TRBD1 (5 bases). Source: peripheral blood, taken in a trial of Ad26.COV2.S vaccine versus placebo. The CDR3 region is CASSQSTAIPGNTIYF. For the CDR3, the DNA is TGTGCCAGCTCGCAGTCGACAGCGATTCCTGGAAACACCATATATTTT.